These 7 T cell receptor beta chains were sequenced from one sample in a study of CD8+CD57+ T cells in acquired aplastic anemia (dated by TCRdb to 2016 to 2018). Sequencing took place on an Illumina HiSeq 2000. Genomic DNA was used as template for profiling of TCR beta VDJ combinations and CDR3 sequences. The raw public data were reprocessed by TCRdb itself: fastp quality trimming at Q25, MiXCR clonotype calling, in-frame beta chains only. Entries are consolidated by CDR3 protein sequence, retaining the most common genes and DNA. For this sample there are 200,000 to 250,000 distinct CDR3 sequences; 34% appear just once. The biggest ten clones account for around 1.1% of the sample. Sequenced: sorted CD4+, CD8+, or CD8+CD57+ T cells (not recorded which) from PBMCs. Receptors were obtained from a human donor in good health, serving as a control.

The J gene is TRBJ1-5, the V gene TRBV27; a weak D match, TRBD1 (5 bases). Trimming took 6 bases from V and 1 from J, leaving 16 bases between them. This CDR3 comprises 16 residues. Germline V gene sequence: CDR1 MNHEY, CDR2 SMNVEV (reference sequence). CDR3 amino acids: CASSIDTGVSNQPQHF. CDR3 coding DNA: TGTGCCAGCAGCATAGACACGGGGGTAAGCAATCAGCCCCAGCATTTT.

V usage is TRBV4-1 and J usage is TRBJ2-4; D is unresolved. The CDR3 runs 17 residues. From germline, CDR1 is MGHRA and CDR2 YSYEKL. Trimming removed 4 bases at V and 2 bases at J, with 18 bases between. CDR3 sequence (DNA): TGCGCCAGCAGCCGAGAACCCCCGCAGTTAACCAAAAACATTCAGTACTTC. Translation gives CASSREPPQLTKNIQYF.

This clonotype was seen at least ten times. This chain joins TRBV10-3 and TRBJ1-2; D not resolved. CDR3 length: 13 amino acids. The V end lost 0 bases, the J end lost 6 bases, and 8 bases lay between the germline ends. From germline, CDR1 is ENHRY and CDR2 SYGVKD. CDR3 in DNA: TGTGCCATCAGTGAGTCGACTCGGGATGGCTACACCTTC. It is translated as CAISESTRDGYTF.

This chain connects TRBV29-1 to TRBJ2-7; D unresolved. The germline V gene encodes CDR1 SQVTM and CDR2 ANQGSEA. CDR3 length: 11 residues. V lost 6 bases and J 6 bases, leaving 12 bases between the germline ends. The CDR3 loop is CSVSEPIEQYF. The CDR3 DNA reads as TGCAGCGTCTCCGAACCCATCGAGCAGTACTTC.

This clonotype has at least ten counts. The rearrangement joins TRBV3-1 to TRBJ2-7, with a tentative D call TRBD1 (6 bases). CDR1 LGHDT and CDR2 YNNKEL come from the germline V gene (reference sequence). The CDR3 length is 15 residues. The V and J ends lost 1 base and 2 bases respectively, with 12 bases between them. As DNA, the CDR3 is TGTGCCAGCAGCCAAGGGGGCAGGGGCACCTACGAGCAGTACTTC. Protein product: CASSQGGRGTYEQYF.

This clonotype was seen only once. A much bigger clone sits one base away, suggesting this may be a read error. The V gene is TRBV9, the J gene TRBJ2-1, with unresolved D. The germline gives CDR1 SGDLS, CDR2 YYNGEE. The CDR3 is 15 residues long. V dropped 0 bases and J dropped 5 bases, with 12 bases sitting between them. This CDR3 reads CASSVGTAPHNEQFF. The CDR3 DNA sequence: TGTGCCAGCAGCGTAGGGACCGCCCCCCACAATGAGCAGTTCTTC.

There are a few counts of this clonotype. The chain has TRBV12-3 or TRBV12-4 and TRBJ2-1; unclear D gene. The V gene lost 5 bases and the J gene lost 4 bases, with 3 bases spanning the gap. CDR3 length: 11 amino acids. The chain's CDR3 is CASSNYNEQFF. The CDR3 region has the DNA TGTGCCAGCAGTAATTACAATGAGCAGTTCTTC.